These 11 T cell receptor beta chains originate from one sample sequenced in a study of T-cell reconstitution after alpha-beta-depleted transplantation in children. Unique molecular identifiers were used to barcode this TCRbeta library. From the PCR reads, TCRdb called clonotypes with MiXCR, one entry per CDR3 protein. The sample consists of about 610,000 distinct CDR3 sequences, 10% to 13% of them appearing once. Sequenced material: PBMCs from the stem cell graft donor, taken from the stem cell graft. These receptors all stem from a human donor who donated a stem cell graft to a child with acute myeloid leukemia.

Ten or more counts support this clonotype. The CDR3 protein is CSVELREASTDTQYF. The CDR3 DNA follows: TGCAGCGTTGAATTGCGGGAGGCTAGCACAGATACGCAGTATTTT. The genes are TRBV29-1 and TRBJ2-3, with TRBD2 identical over 8 bases. Germline lookup yields CDR1 SQVTM and CDR2 ANQGSEA. The trim removed 2 bases at V and 0 bases at J, leaving 4 bases unmatched. The CDR3 length is 15 residues.

This clonotype was seen more than once but under ten times. This rearrangement joins TRBV27 to TRBJ2-7; 10 bases are a match to TRBD2. The CDR3 sequence is 15 residues long. Germline CDR1 reads MNHEY; CDR2 reads SMNVEV (reference sequence). With 5 bases clipped from V and 2 bases from J, the junction kept 6 bases outside the gene matches. The CDR3 here is CASSLGLAATYEQYF. In DNA, the CDR3 is TGTGCCAGCAGTCTCGGACTAGCGGCCACCTACGAGCAGTACTTC.

This clonotype was counted only a few times. V gene TRBV2 combines with J gene TRBJ2-7, with D perhaps being TRBD1 or TRBD2 (5 bases each). Germline lookup yields CDR1 SNHLY and CDR2 FYNNEI. CDR3 length: 13 residues. Trimming shortened V by 7 bases and J by 6 bases, and 16 bases separated the two germline ends. The CDR3 nucleotides read TGTGCCAGCAAATCCCAGGTTGGGGGCGAGCAGTACTTC. This translates into CASKSQVGGEQYF.

The chain uses TRBV20-1 and TRBJ2-5; D uncertain. Looked up from germline, CDR1 is DFQATT and CDR2 is SNEGSKA (reference sequence). This CDR3 is 15 amino acids long. Trimming cost V 0 bases and J 0 bases, with 11 bases left between them. The CDR3 DNA reads as TGCAGTGCTAGAGAGGCTGTATGGTACCAAGAGACCCAGTACTTC. This codes for CSAREAVWYQETQYF.

This clonotype was seen more than once but under ten times. V usage is TRBV7-2 and J usage is TRBJ2-1; 8 bases fit TRBD2. V dropped 1 base and J dropped 10; count of bases not matched to a gene: 12. This CDR3 region has 16 residues. CDR1 SGHTA and CDR2 FQGNSA come from the germline V gene. The CDR3: CASSLDSGGRSSEQFF. The CDR3 DNA sequence: TGTGCCAGCAGCTTAGACTCGGGAGGGCGGTCCAGCGAGCAGTTCTTC.

The chain couples TRBV6-2 or TRBV6-3 to TRBJ1-5; a weak D match, TRBD1 (5 bases). The CDR3 runs to 17 residues. The V gene lost 5 bases and the J gene lost 4 bases, with 21 bases spanning the gap. The V gene's germline CDR1 is MNHEY and CDR2 SVGEGT. CDR3 residues: CASSRLKRGAGNQPQHF. Written as DNA, the CDR3 is TGTGCCAGCAGTAGGCTGAAACGGGGCGCGGGGAATCAGCCCCAGCATTTT.

This clonotype came up many times. V is TRBV10-3 and J is TRBJ2-1, with 9 positions matching TRBD2. This CDR3 region has 14 residues. Trimming cost V 4 bases and J 4 bases; bases outside gene matches: 2. Per the germline V gene, CDR1 is ENHRY and CDR2 is SYGVKD. The CDR3 region is CAISGLAEYNEQFF. In DNA, the CDR3 is TGTGCCATCAGTGGACTAGCGGAGTACAATGAGCAGTTCTTC.

This clonotype was seen repeatedly, ten times or more. The gene calls are TRBV6-1 and TRBJ1-4; the match to TRBD1 covers 8 bases. The V gene's germline CDR1 is MNHNS and CDR2 SASEGT. This CDR3 comprises 14 residues. The junction had 0 bases not matched to a gene; V was cut back by 6 bases and J by 0 bases. The CDR3 loop reads CASRDRATNEKLFF. For the CDR3, the DNA is TGTGCCAGCAGGGACAGGGCAACTAATGAAAAACTGTTTTTT.

This clonotype occurred a few times. This sequence joins TRBV20-1 and TRBJ2-3; TRBD1 matches at 8 bases. Germline V gene sequence: CDR1 DFQATT, CDR2 SNEGSKA (reference sequence). The length of the CDR3 is 14 residues. V lost 5 bases to trimming and J lost 3 bases; unmatched junction nucleotides: 7. CDR3 region: CSAEAGTGTDTQYF. CDR3 coding DNA: TGCAGTGCTGAGGCCGGGACAGGTACAGATACGCAGTATTTT.

This clonotype has just a few counts. The chain combines TRBV12-3 or TRBV12-4 with TRBJ2-7; 7 nucleotides match TRBD2. The CDR3 consists of 14 residues. V trimming: 5 bases; J trimming: 2 bases; junction bases outside the gene matches: 6. The CDR3 protein is CASSERGGTYEQYF. CDR3 DNA sequence: TGTGCCAGCAGTGAGCGGGGCGGCACCTACGAGCAGTACTTC.

This clonotype has more than one count but fewer than ten. This chain uses TRBV20-1 with TRBJ2-4; D is perhaps TRBD1 or TRBD2 (5 bases each). The CDR3 loop spans 13 amino acids. Trimming pared 8 bases from V and 2 bases from J, leaving 13 bases between. CDR1 and CDR2 from the germline V gene are DFQATT and SNEGSKA (reference sequence). The CDR3 loop is CSSRDGSKNIQYF. The CDR3 DNA follows: TGCAGTTCCAGGGACGGGTCCAAAAACATTCAGTACTTC.